The 25 T cell receptor beta chains reported below all come from one sample, sequenced in a study of blood T cell repertoires in COVID-19. TCRdb keeps only in-frame clones here, not all; method: immunoSEQ multiplex PCR. Of some 360,000 clones in the sample, 89% were seen once. Sequencing was performed on peripheral blood. These receptors were obtained from a woman aged 60 to 75 with COVID-19, enrolled during active disease.

The V call is TRBV19, the J call TRBJ2-7, with D uncertain. V was pared by 1 base and J by 3 bases, with 7 bases between. The CDR3 length is 13 residues. Germline V lookup: CDR1 LNHDA, CDR2 SQIVND (reference sequence). The CDR3 DNA reads as TGTGCCAGTAGTATAGGGTCAGGCTACGAGCAGTACTTC. Protein: CASSIGSGYEQYF.

V is TRBV5-4 and J is TRBJ1-1; no clear D. The CDR3 contains 14 residues. The germline CDR1 and CDR2 sequences are SGHNT and YYREEE (reference sequence). V was pared by 5 bases and J by 4 bases, with 15 bases between. For the CDR3, the DNA is TGTGCCAGCAGGTCGGGCGGGTACGGCACTGAAGCTTTCTTT. It yields the protein CASRSGGYGTEAFF.

The chain uses TRBV7-9 and TRBJ1-1; 7 bases align to TRBD1. The germline CDR1 and CDR2 sequences are SEHNR and FQNEAQ (reference sequence). Unmatched junction bases numbered 18, after V lost 7 bases and J lost 1 base. The CDR3 length is 18 residues. CDR3 coding DNA: TGTGCCAGCACCTCTCTGAGCAGAGGGACAGCGACGAACACTGAAGCTTTCTTT. Translating it yields CASTSLSRGTATNTEAFF. The whole variable domain, filled in from reference TRBV7-9 and TRBJ1-1, reads DTGVSQNPRHKITKRGQNVTFRCDPISEHNRLYWYRQTLGQGPEFLTYFQNEAQLEKSRLLSDRFSAERPKGSFSTLEIQRTEQGDSAMYLCASTSLSRGTATNTEAFFGQGTRLTVV.

This chain uses TRBV10-2 with TRBJ1-2; no clear D gene. The V gene lost 9 bases and the J gene lost 2 bases, with 13 bases spanning the gap. CDR3 length: 13 residues. Germline CDR1 WSHSY, CDR2 SAAADI. CDR3 sequence: CASTLTGNYGYTF. The DNA for the CDR3 is TGCGCCAGTACTTTGACGGGAAACTATGGCTACACCTTC.

This clone was seen once. J is TRBJ1-2 and V is TRBV9, with 10 bases that match TRBD1. The CDR3 is 15 residues long. The J segment lost 0 bases and the V segment lost 3 bases, leaving 2 bases of the junction unmatched. Germline CDR1 and CDR2: SGDLS and YYNGEE. The CDR3 DNA is TGTGCCAGCAGCGGACAGGGGGCGTCTAACTATGGCTACACCTTC. Its protein is CASSGQGASNYGYTF.

J is TRBJ1-6 and V is TRBV6-6; 7 nucleotides agree with TRBD1. Trimming cost V 6 bases and J 5 bases; bases outside gene matches: 7. Germline V lookup: CDR1 MNHNY, CDR2 SVGAGI (reference sequence). CDR3 size: 15 residues. The CDR3 DNA follows: TGTGCCAGCAGCAGAGGACAGGCGCATAATTCACCCCTCCACTTT. The encoded protein is CASSRGQAHNSPLHF.

This clone came up a few times. The gene calls are TRBV19 and TRBJ1-2; unclear D gene. Trimming cost V 9 bases and J 0 bases, with 11 bases left between them. Germline V gene lookup returns CDR1 LNHDA and CDR2 SQIVND (reference sequence). The CDR3 contains 13 residues. The CDR3 bases are TGTGCCAGCCACGGGTTCCCTAACTATGGCTACACCTTC. Protein product: CASHGFPNYGYTF. Combining the CDR3 with reference TRBV19 and TRBJ1-2 gives the whole variable domain DGGITQSPKYLFRKEGQNVTLSCEQNLNHDAMYWYRQDPGQGLRLIYYSQIVNDFQKGDIAEGYSVSREKKESFPLTVTSAQKNPTAFYLCASHGFPNYGYTFGSGTRLTVV.

The chain links TRBV3-1 (or the pseudogene TRBV3-2) to TRBJ1-3; D call uncertain. The CDR3 has 16 residues. Per the germline V gene, CDR1 is LGHDT and CDR2 is YNNKEL (reference sequence). Trimming took off 1 base at V and 8 bases at J, with 18 bases between the two ends. This CDR3 reads CASSQAGYSRRDTIYF. The CDR3 coding sequence is TGTGCCAGCAGCCAAGCCGGATACAGCCGCCGTGACACCATATATTTT.

The chain employs TRBV2 and TRBJ1-1; 8 bases map to TRBD1. The junction had 9 bases not matched to a gene; V was cut back by 5 bases and J by 1 base. Germline V lookup: CDR1 SNHLY, CDR2 FYNNEI. The CDR3 contains 16 residues. DNA of the CDR3: TGTGCCAGCAGTCTAAACAGGGGGTGGGGGAACACTGAAGCTTTCTTT. This encodes CASSLNRGWGNTEAFF.

This chain connects TRBV9 to TRBJ2-1; 7 bases align to TRBD1. Germline V gene lookup returns CDR1 SGDLS and CDR2 YYNGEE. Trimming took 2 bases from V and 1 from J; bases not matched to a gene: 6. This CDR3 region has 16 residues. CDR3 sequence: CASSVRGRGSYNEQFF. For the CDR3, the DNA is TGTGCCAGCAGCGTGCGAGGCAGGGGGTCCTACAATGAGCAGTTCTTC.

The chain recombines TRBV6-5 with TRBJ1-2; the D gene is possibly TRBD1 (5 bases). Looked up from germline, CDR1 is MNHEY and CDR2 is SVGAGI. CDR3 length: 13 amino acids. V was pared by 2 bases and J by 8 bases, with 12 bases between. The CDR3 reads CASSYGAGYGYTF. In DNA, the CDR3 is TGTGCCAGCAGTTACGGGGCAGGGTACGGCTACACCTTC.

The V call is TRBV12-3 or TRBV12-4, the J call TRBJ1-1; D is possibly TRBD1 (5 bases). This CDR3 is 12 amino acids long. Trimming took off 7 bases at V and 7 bases at J, with 13 bases between the two ends. The CDR3 coding sequence is TGTGCCAGCACCCTGGGGGGGGATGAAGCTTTCTTT. Its protein is CASTLGGDEAFF.

The count of this clone is one. CDR3 loop: CASSSSDRGQTEAFF. The CDR3 coding sequence is TGTGCCAGCAGCTCTTCCGACAGGGGGCAAACTGAAGCTTTCTTT. V usage is TRBV7-9 and J usage is TRBJ1-1; 10 positions match TRBD1. Germline loops: CDR1 SEHNR, CDR2 FQNEAQ (reference sequence). This CDR3 comprises 15 residues. After removal of 4 bases from V and 5 bases from J, the junction contained 7 bases not matched to a gene.

This clone has a single count. This chain uses TRBV9 with TRBJ2-1; 11 nucleotides agree with TRBD2. Germline CDR1 is SGDLS and CDR2 is YYNGEE. The CDR3 covers 17 residues. V was pared by 3 bases and J by 9 bases, with 14 bases of the junction left unmatched. CDR3 DNA: TGTGCCAGCAGCGACCCTAGCGGGGGGATTGCCATGGGTGAGCAGTTCTTC. It is translated as CASSDPSGGIAMGEQFF.

This chain uses TRBV3-1 (or the pseudogene TRBV3-2) with TRBJ2-7, with TRBD1 matching 11 bases. The CDR3 has 15 residues. CDR1 is LGHDT and CDR2 is YNNKEL in the germline V gene (reference sequence). J was trimmed by 2 bases and V by 4 bases; bases with no gene match: 4. The chain's CDR3 is CASSRGQGAPYEQYF. Here the CDR3 DNA reads TGTGCCAGCAGCCGAGGACAGGGGGCGCCCTACGAGCAGTACTTC.

Notes on this clone: A junction end diverges from the germline sequence, so it may reflect a read error. This chain joins TRBV6-5 and TRBJ2-3; D remains unclear. CDR1 and CDR2 from the germline V gene are MNHEY and SVGAGI. The CDR3 contains 11 residues. Here the CDR3 DNA reads TGTGCCAGCAGTTACGGGCCTACGCAGTACTTT. Translated: CASSYGPTQYF.

Turning to this clone: The junction departs from germline at one end; a sequencing error may be responsible. The V and J genes are TRBV7-6 and TRBJ1-6, with TRBD1 identical over 7 bases. Germline values: CDR1 SGHVS, CDR2 FNYEAQ. The CDR3 length is 18 residues. CDR3 DNA sequence: TGTGCCAGCAGCCGCAGTACAAACACAGGGGATAATAAGTCACCCCTCCACTTT. Its translation: CASSRSTNTGDNKSPLHF.

The rearrangement joins TRBV6-9 to TRBJ2-7; D perhaps matches TRBD1 (5 bases). V lost 0 bases to trimming and J lost 4 bases, with 10 bases between them. Germline V gives CDR1 MNHGY, CDR2 SVAAGI. This CDR3 has 14 amino acids. The CDR3 reads CASSYSRTYYEQYF. The CDR3 nucleotides read TGTGCCAGCAGTTATTCCCGGACATATTACGAGCAGTACTTC.

The chain recombines TRBV5-6 with TRBJ1-1; no clear D gene. Germline assignment: CDR1 SGHDT and CDR2 YYEEEE. CDR3 size: 13 residues. V was shortened by 4 bases and J by 11 bases, with 18 bases between the two germline ends. As DNA, the CDR3 is TGTGCCAGCAGCATAGGGTCGGCGGGTATGGCTTTCTTT. This translates into CASSIGSAGMAFF.

V and J are TRBV28 and TRBJ1-2; D is perhaps TRBD1 (6 bases). CDR1 MDHEN and CDR2 SYDVKM come from the germline V gene. V lost 4 bases and J 4 bases, leaving 13 bases between the germline ends. This CDR3 comprises 14 residues. CDR3 amino acids: CASSSTGDAYGYTF. CDR3 nucleotides: TGTGCCAGCAGTTCGACAGGAGATGCCTATGGCTACACCTTC.

The chain employs TRBV11-3 and TRBJ2-5; 10 bases align to TRBD1. This CDR3 is 15 amino acids long. V gave up 4 bases and J gave up 1 base; unmatched junction bases: 3. Germline V gene sequence: CDR1 SGHNT, CDR2 YENEEA. CDR3: CASSSRTGGQETQYF. Here the CDR3 DNA reads TGTGCCAGCAGCTCACGGACAGGGGGCCAAGAGACCCAGTACTTC.

Details on this clone: Other nucleotide sequences from this sample produce the same CDR3. The chain couples TRBV7-2 to TRBJ1-1, with TRBD1 matching 8 bases. With V trimmed by 2 bases and J by 7 bases, 9 bases remained unmatched. The CDR3 contains 15 residues. The germline CDR1 and CDR2 sequences are SGHTA and FQGNSA. Here the CDR3 reads CASSLLGQGRGEAFF. The CDR3, as DNA: TGTGCCAGCAGCTTATTAGGACAGGGCCGAGGTGAAGCTTTCTTT.

This rearrangement joins TRBV10-1 to TRBJ1-1; maybe TRBD1 (6 bases). Germline V CDR1 and CDR2: WNHNN, SYGVQD (reference sequence). The CDR3 is 13 residues long. Trimming stripped 2 bases from V and 2 bases from J, with 6 bases between. The CDR3 DNA is TGCGCCAGCAGTGAGGGGGGCAACACTGAAGCTTTCTTT. Its protein product is CASSEGGNTEAFF.

The gene calls are TRBV19 and TRBJ2-3, with 7 bases that match TRBD2. V was clipped by 1 base and J by 1 base; unmatched bases: 5. Germline V gene sequence: CDR1 LNHDA, CDR2 SQIVND (reference sequence). CDR3 length: 16 amino acids. The CDR3 region has the DNA TGTGCCAGTAGTATAGGGCTAGCGGATCGCACAGATACGCAGTATTTT. It encodes CASSIGLADRTDTQYF.

The V call is TRBV2, the J call TRBJ2-6, with 7 positions matching TRBD1. The germline CDR1 and CDR2 sequences are SNHLY and FYNNEI. J was trimmed by 1 base and V by 5 bases; bases with no gene match: 2. The CDR3 is 15 amino acids. The CDR3 loop is CASSLTGSGANVLTF. In DNA form, the CDR3 reads TGTGCCAGCAGTTTGACAGGGTCTGGGGCCAACGTCCTGACTTTC.